One and the same sample provided the 29 T cell receptor beta chains below, sequenced in a study of blood T cell repertoires in COVID-19. Sequenced by immunoSEQ multiplex PCR; TCRdb stores in-frame clones only, minus some. The table includes approximately 220,000 clones, around 85% detected once. The sample consisted of peripheral blood. The receptor set was obtained from a woman between 50 and 59 years old with acute or convalescent COVID-19.

This clone came up a few times. The rearrangement uses TRBV3-1 (or the pseudogene TRBV3-2) and TRBJ2-3; D might be TRBD2 (5 bases). The CDR3 is 15 residues long. Deletions cut 4 bases from V and 6 bases from J, with 17 bases between. Per the germline V gene, CDR1 is LGHDT and CDR2 is YNNKEL (reference sequence). The DNA of the CDR3 is TGTGCCAGCAGCCGAGATGCCACATCGGGGGATACGCAGTATTTT. Amino acid sequence: CASSRDATSGDTQYF.

V gene TRBV19 combines with J gene TRBJ1-1; D uncertain. Deletions cut 3 bases from V and 1 base from J, with 9 bases between. This CDR3 spans 14 amino acids. Germline assignment: CDR1 LNHDA and CDR2 SQIVND (reference sequence). The CDR3 protein is CASSISGRNTEAFF. The CDR3 region has the DNA TGTGCCAGTAGTATTAGCGGGAGGAACACTGAAGCTTTCTTT.

V usage is TRBV30 and J usage is TRBJ1-2; 7 bases align to TRBD1. The CDR3 sequence is 12 residues long. Trimming at V came to 6 bases and at J to 8 bases, leaving 9 bases not matched to a gene. Germline V gene sequence: CDR1 GTSNPN, CDR2 SVGIG (reference sequence). CDR3: CACRGGGAGYTF. The CDR3 region has the DNA TGTGCCTGTCGCGGAGGGGGCGCGGGCTACACCTTC.

This clone was seen only a few times. V is TRBV29-1 and J is TRBJ2-7, with 7 bases that match TRBD1. Trimming cost V 7 bases and J 3 bases; bases outside gene matches: 9. The V gene's germline CDR1 is SQVTM and CDR2 ANQGSEA. This CDR3 has 13 residues. In DNA form, the CDR3 reads TGCAGCGCCGAAGCAGGGGGTGGCTACGAGCAGTACTTC. It yields the protein CSAEAGGGYEQYF.

The CDR3 DNA reads as TGTGCCAGCAGTCGAGGACAGGTAGCCAACTATGGCTACACCTTC. Translated, it gives CASSRGQVANYGYTF. V and J are TRBV6-2 or TRBV6-3 and TRBJ1-2; 7 bases are shared with TRBD1. V was pared by 5 bases and J by 2 bases, with 8 bases of the junction left unmatched. Per germline, CDR1 MNHEY and CDR2 SVGEGT. The CDR3 is 15 amino acids.

The rearrangement links TRBV19 to TRBJ1-5; 9 bases are a match to TRBD1. This CDR3 spans 15 amino acids. V lost 5 bases to trimming and J lost 7 bases; unmatched junction nucleotides: 9. Germline loops: CDR1 LNHDA, CDR2 SQIVND (reference sequence). CDR3 sequence (DNA): TGTGCCAGTAGTGAACCTTGGACAGGGGAACAGCCCCAGCATTTT. As protein: CASSEPWTGEQPQHF.

J is TRBJ2-2 and V is TRBV19; 8 bases align to TRBD1. This CDR3 spans 17 amino acids. V lost 5 bases, J lost 4 bases, and 12 bases stayed unmatched. Germline V CDR1 and CDR2: LNHDA, SQIVND (reference sequence). The DNA of the CDR3 is TGTGCCAGTAGTCTCGCAGGGGGCGTCGGATTCACCGGGGAGCTGTTTTTT. It yields the protein CASSLAGGVGFTGELFF.

The genes are TRBV6-5 and TRBJ1-5, with D unresolved. The CDR3 consists of 13 residues. Germline CDR1 MNHEY, CDR2 SVGAGI. V lost 5 bases and J lost 3, with 8 bases in between. As DNA, the CDR3 is TGTGCCAGCAGTCCCTGGGCCAATCAGCCCCAGCATTTT. This codes for CASSPWANQPQHF.

This clone occurred a few times. This rearrangement joins TRBV9 to TRBJ2-7; 7 bases agree with TRBD1. The germline CDR1 and CDR2 sequences are SGDLS and YYNGEE. The J segment lost 3 bases and the V segment lost 0 bases, leaving 9 bases of the junction unmatched. This CDR3 is 16 amino acids long. The CDR3 here is CASSVGRTGQLYEQYF. The CDR3 DNA sequence: TGTGCCAGCAGCGTAGGTAGGACGGGACAGCTCTACGAGCAGTACTTC.

V and J are TRBV4-1 and TRBJ2-3, with 11 bases matching TRBD2. Germline assignment: CDR1 MGHRA and CDR2 YSYEKL. Trimming cost V 4 bases and J 4 bases; bases outside gene matches: 7. CDR3 size: 16 residues. CDR3 region: CASSRSTSGGPDTQYF. The CDR3 region has the DNA TGCGCCAGCAGCCGGAGTACTAGCGGGGGTCCAGATACGCAGTATTTT.

V gene TRBV21-1 combines with J gene TRBJ2-5; TRBD2 is the table's D call and was not checked against the DNA. TRBV21-1 is recorded as a pseudogene. The CDR3 has 17 residues. CDR3 region: CASSKARGGRYQETQYF. CDR3 DNA: TGTGCCAGCAGCAAAGCGCGGGGCGGGAGGTACCAAGAGACCCAGTACTTC.

This clone was seen a handful of times. The chain is built from TRBV5-1 and TRBJ1-2; TRBD1 matches 9 bases. The CDR3 sequence is 13 residues long. The junction had 3 bases not matched to a gene; V was cut back by 4 bases and J by 5 bases. CDR1 and CDR2 (germline): SGHRS, YFSETQ. The CDR3 here is CASSPGQGYGYTF. CDR3 DNA sequence: TGCGCCAGCAGCCCGGGACAGGGTTATGGCTACACCTTC.

This clone was counted a single time. The gene calls are TRBV3-1 (or the pseudogene TRBV3-2) and TRBJ1-4; the D is unclear. There are 14 residues in the CDR3. Germline V gene data show CDR1 as LGHDT and CDR2 as YNNKEL (reference sequence). Deletions cut 4 bases from V and 5 bases from J, with 11 bases between. The DNA of the CDR3 is TGTGCCAGCAGCCTAGGGAGCCTAAATGAAAAACTGTTTTTT. Translating gives CASSLGSLNEKLFF.

The chain has TRBV30 and TRBJ1-2; 7 nucleotides align to TRBD1. V was pared by 0 bases and J by 5 bases, with 9 bases of the junction left unmatched. The germline CDR1 and CDR2 sequences are GTSNPN and SVGIG (reference sequence). The CDR3 runs to 15 residues. The CDR3 nucleotides read TGTGCCTGGAGTGTGCAAGGGGGCAGGGGATATGGCTACACCTTC. Amino acids: CAWSVQGGRGYGYTF.

The CDR3 DNA sequence: TGTGCCAGCAGCTTGCGCCCGGGACAGGGGGCAGAAAAACTGTTTTTT. Its translation: CASSLRPGQGAEKLFF. The rearrangement uses TRBV5-6 and TRBJ1-4; 12 nucleotides agree with TRBD1. The germline CDR1 and CDR2 sequences are SGHDT and YYEEEE. The CDR3 is made up of 16 amino acids. Trimming at V came to 1 base and at J to 8 bases, leaving 6 bases not matched to a gene.

The V and J genes are TRBV25-1 and TRBJ1-1; D is perhaps TRBD1 (6 bases). The V gene lost 7 bases and the J gene lost 1 base, with 7 bases spanning the gap. This CDR3 contains 12 residues. Germline V gene lookup returns CDR1 MGHDK and CDR2 SYGVNS. The CDR3 coding sequence is TGTGCCAGCACCAGGGGGAACACTGAAGCTTTCTTT. Its protein is CASTRGNTEAFF.

This chain links TRBV5-1 with TRBJ2-7; no firm D call. CDR1 is SGHRS, CDR2 YFSETQ, per germline. The CDR3 consists of 14 residues. Between the trimmed V and J ends, which lost 5 bases and 4 bases, there was a span of 16 bases. The CDR3 DNA sequence: TGCGCCAGCAGGGCCGGCACGGGTCCATACGAGCAGTACTTC. It specifies CASRAGTGPYEQYF.

The gene calls are TRBV14 and TRBJ2-1; D call uncertain. Germline CDR1 reads SGHDN; CDR2 reads FVKESK. The CDR3 is made up of 13 amino acids. Trimming left V 0 bases short and J 8 bases short, with 8 bases between. The CDR3 DNA reads as TGTGCCAGCAGCCAAGACATTGAGTATGAGCAGTTCTTC. It specifies CASSQDIEYEQFF.

The chain employs TRBV19 and TRBJ1-3; the D is unclear. This CDR3 is built from 18 residues. Germline values: CDR1 LNHDA, CDR2 SQIVND (reference sequence). The ends were cut back, 1 base at V and 4 bases at J, with 20 bases in the middle. The DNA of the CDR3 is TGTGCCAGTAGTATAGCCCTGGCCTTCACGGGTAGCGGAAACACCATATATTTT. It yields the protein CASSIALAFTGSGNTIYF.

The chain employs TRBV7-2 and TRBJ2-5; no reliable D call. Germline V CDR1 and CDR2: SGHTA, FQGNSA. The CDR3 is 13 amino acids. The V and J ends lost 3 bases and 4 bases respectively, with 9 bases between them. CDR3 in DNA: TGTGCCAGCAGCTTTTGGAGCCCAGAGACCCAGTACTTC. Its protein product is CASSFWSPETQYF.

The chain carries TRBV6-5 and TRBJ1-1; tentatively, D is TRBD1 (5 bases). Germline CDR1 and CDR2: MNHEY and SVGAGI. The CDR3 runs to 15 residues. V was trimmed by 7 bases and J by 0 bases, leaving 15 bases between them. In nucleotides, the CDR3 is TGTGCCAGCAACGGACATAACCCGCTGAACACTGAAGCTTTCTTT. Its protein is CASNGHNPLNTEAFF.

The chain recombines TRBV18 with TRBJ1-2; tentative D call: TRBD1 (6 bases). Germline-derived CDR1 and CDR2 are KGHSH and LQKENI. The CDR3 has 15 residues. V was cut by 3 bases and J by 4 bases, with 15 bases left in between. This CDR3 reads CASSPPGTSLYGYTF. In nucleotides, the CDR3 is TGTGCCAGCTCACCCCCCGGGACATCTCTCTATGGCTACACCTTC.

The CDR3 nucleotides read TGCGCCAGCAGCTTGGCGAGACAGGATGTCTACGAGCAGTACTTC. This translates into CASSLARQDVYEQYF. The chain recombines TRBV5-1 with TRBJ2-7; D may be TRBD1 (6 bases). V was pared by 0 bases and J by 3 bases, with 13 bases between. Per germline, CDR1 SGHRS and CDR2 YFSETQ. The CDR3 is made up of 15 amino acids.

The chain is built from TRBV27 and TRBJ2-1; TRBD2 is a possible D gene (6 bases). The V and J ends lost 0 bases and 9 bases respectively, with 18 bases between them. This CDR3 spans 16 amino acids. Germline CDR1 is MNHEY and CDR2 is SMNVEV (reference sequence). CDR3 loop: CASSLSGLAGYPEQFF. The CDR3 DNA sequence: TGTGCCAGCAGTTTATCGGGACTGGCTGGGTATCCTGAGCAGTTCTTC.

This CDR3 is CSSAELADTQYF. The CDR3 nucleotides read TGCAGCTCGGCGGAGCTAGCAGATACGCAGTATTTT. The gene calls are TRBV29-1 and TRBJ2-3; D is undetermined. Trimming left V 8 bases short and J 4 bases short, with 13 bases between. This CDR3 contains 12 residues. Germline CDR1 is SQVTM and CDR2 is ANQGSEA.

This clone was counted a few times. This chain joins TRBV12-3 or TRBV12-4 and TRBJ2-7; 7 nucleotides line up with TRBD2. The CDR3 runs to 13 residues. The J segment lost 7 bases and the V segment lost 5 bases, leaving 8 bases of the junction unmatched. CDR3 amino acids: CASSGLVLGEQYF. The CDR3 nucleotides read TGTGCCAGCAGTGGACTAGTCTTAGGGGAGCAGTACTTC.

The chain employs TRBV7-2 and TRBJ2-3, with 9 bases identical to TRBD1. The CDR3 spans 15 residues. Per the germline V gene, CDR1 is SGHTA and CDR2 is FQGNSA. V lost 4 bases to trimming and J lost 5 bases; unmatched junction nucleotides: 7. This CDR3 is CASSSGQGYRDTQYF. The CDR3 DNA reads as TGTGCCAGCAGCTCCGGACAGGGGTACAGAGATACGCAGTATTTT. Drawing the rest from reference TRBV7-2 and TRBJ2-3, the complete variable domain is GAGVSQSPSNKVTEKGKDVELRCDPISGHTALYWYRQSLGQGLEFLIYFQGNSAPDKSGLPSDRFSAERTGGSVSTLTIQRTQQEDSAVYLCASSSGQGYRDTQYFGPGTRLTVL.

The chain employs TRBV14 and TRBJ2-5; tentative D call: TRBD2 (6 bases). Germline V gene data show CDR1 as SGHDN and CDR2 as FVKESK. V lost 0 bases, J lost 7 bases, and 12 bases lay in between. The CDR3 has 14 residues. The CDR3 protein is CASSQDRLVGTQYF. The DNA of the CDR3 is TGTGCCAGCAGCCAAGATCGACTAGTTGGGACCCAGTACTTC.

This clone has a handful of counts. The rearrangement links TRBV14 to TRBJ1-4, with TRBD1 as a possible D gene (5 bases). There are 15 residues in the CDR3. Trimming removed 0 bases from V and 8 bases from J, with 13 bases in between. Germline V lookup: CDR1 SGHDN, CDR2 FVKESK. In DNA form, the CDR3 reads TGTGCCAGCAGCCAAGACGGACGGGGGGTAGAAAAACTGTTTTTT. Encoded protein: CASSQDGRGVEKLFF.